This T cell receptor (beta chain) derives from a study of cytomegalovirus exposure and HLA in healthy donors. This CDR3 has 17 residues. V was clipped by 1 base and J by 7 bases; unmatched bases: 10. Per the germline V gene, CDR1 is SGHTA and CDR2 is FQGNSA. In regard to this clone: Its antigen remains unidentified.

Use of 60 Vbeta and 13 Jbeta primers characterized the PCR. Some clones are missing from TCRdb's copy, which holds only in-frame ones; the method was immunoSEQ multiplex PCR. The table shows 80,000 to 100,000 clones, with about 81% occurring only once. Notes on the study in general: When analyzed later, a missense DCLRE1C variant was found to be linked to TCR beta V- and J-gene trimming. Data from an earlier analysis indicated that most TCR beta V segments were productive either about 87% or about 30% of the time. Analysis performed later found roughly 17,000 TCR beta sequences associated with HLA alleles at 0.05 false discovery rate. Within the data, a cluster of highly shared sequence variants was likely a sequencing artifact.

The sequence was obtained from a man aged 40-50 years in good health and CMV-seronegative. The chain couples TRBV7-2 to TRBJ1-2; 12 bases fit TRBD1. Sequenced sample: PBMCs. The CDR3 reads CASSLVGGTGGASGYTF. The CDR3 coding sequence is TGTGCCAGCAGCTTAGTGGGGGGGACAGGGGGCGCCTCTGGCTACACCTTC.